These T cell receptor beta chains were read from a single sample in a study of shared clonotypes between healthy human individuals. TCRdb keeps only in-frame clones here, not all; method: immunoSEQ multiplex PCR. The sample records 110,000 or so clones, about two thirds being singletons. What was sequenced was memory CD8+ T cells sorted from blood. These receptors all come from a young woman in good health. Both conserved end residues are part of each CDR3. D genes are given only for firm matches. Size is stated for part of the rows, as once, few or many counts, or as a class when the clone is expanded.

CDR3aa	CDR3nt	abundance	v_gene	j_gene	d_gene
CASSFTGTTYEQYF	TGTGCCAGCAGTTTTACCGGGACCACCTACGAGCAGTACTTC	once	TRBV27	TRBJ2-7	NA
CASSLPTGFHEQYF	TGTGCCAGCAGCTTGCCTACAGGGTTCCACGAGCAGTACTTC	NA	TRBV5-6	TRBJ2-7	NA
CASSLDGWANEQFF	TGTGCCAGCAGCTTAGATGGATGGGCGAATGAGCAGTTCTTC	NA	TRBV7-6	TRBJ2-1	NA
CASSMDLAQYNEQFF	TGTGCCAGTAGTATGGATCTAGCCCAATACAATGAGCAGTTCTTC	once	TRBV19	TRBJ2-1	NA
CASSFQREFLGRQYF	TGTGCCAGCAGCTTCCAGCGGGAGTTTTTAGGAAGACAGTATTTT	NA	TRBV5-4	TRBJ2-3	TRBD2
CASSYPLSGSIYEQYF	TGTGCCAGCAGCTACCCTCTTAGCGGGAGTATCTACGAGCAGTACTTC	NA	TRBV7-9	TRBJ2-7	TRBD2
CASTSTGGSYNEQFF	TGTGCCAGCACCTCAACAGGGGGCTCCTACAATGAGCAGTTCTTC	NA	TRBV6-6	TRBJ2-1	TRBD1
CASSLGQGALSYEQYF	TGTGCCAGCAGCCTTGGACAGGGGGCTTTATCCTACGAGCAGTACTTC	NA	TRBV7-9	TRBJ2-7	TRBD1
CASSFWVATEAFF	TGTGCCAGCAGCTTCTGGGTTGCCACTGAAGCTTTCTTT	once	TRBV11-1	TRBJ1-1	NA
CASLRDRVIYTF	TGTGCCAGTCTCCGGGACAGAGTAATCTACACCTTC	NA	TRBV19	TRBJ1-2	TRBD1
CASSEQSGTGNHYEQYF	TGTGCCAGCAGTGAACAGTCCGGGACAGGGAATCACTACGAGCAGTACTTC	few	TRBV25-1	TRBJ2-7	TRBD1
CASSVEGTREQYF	TGTGCCAGCAGCGTAGAAGGGACTCGCGAGCAGTACTTC	NA	TRBV9	TRBJ2-7	NA
CASSLGGGSRDTQYF	TGCGCCAGCAGCTTGGGTGGCGGGAGTAGAGATACGCAGTATTTT	NA	TRBV5-1	TRBJ2-3	TRBD2
CASSLERAGGNTGELFF	TGTGCCAGCAGCTTAGAGAGAGCGGGAGGAAACACCGGGGAGCTGTTTTTT	NA	TRBV7-8	TRBJ2-2	TRBD2
CASSFFPTNGEQYF	TGTGCCAGCAGTTTCTTCCCTACGAATGGCGAGCAGTACTTC	NA	TRBV28	TRBJ2-7	NA
CASSLGRVPTEAFF	TGTGCCAGCAGCTTGGGGCGGGTCCCCACTGAAGCTTTCTTT	many	TRBV11-2	TRBJ1-1	NA
CASSLGGRPTEAFF	TGTGCCAGCAGTTTAGGGGGTAGGCCGACTGAAGCTTTCTTT	once	TRBV28	TRBJ1-1	NA
CASSDHPGTGRYNEQFF	TGTGCCAGTAGTGACCACCCCGGGACAGGGCGATACAATGAGCAGTTCTTC	NA	TRBV19	TRBJ2-1	TRBD1
CASSVGGAYGYTF	TGTGCCAGCAGCGTAGGGGGGGCCTATGGCTACACCTTC	NA	TRBV9	TRBJ1-2	NA
CASSEGADYGYTF	TGTGCCAGCAGTGAAGGAGCGGATTATGGCTACACCTTC	NA	TRBV6-1	TRBJ1-2	NA
CASSQDPGNELGEQYF	TGTGCCAGCAGCCAGGACCCGGGAAATGAGCTGGGGGAGCAGTACTTC	many	TRBV4-2	TRBJ2-7	NA
CASSSSRKQGWGNQPQHF	TGTGCCAGTAGTTCAAGTAGGAAGCAGGGTTGGGGCAATCAGCCCCAGCATTTT	once	TRBV19	TRBJ1-5	NA
CASSLEDRNTEAFF	TGTGCCAGCAGCCTAGAGGACAGGAACACTGAAGCTTTCTTT	NA	TRBV7-2	TRBJ1-1	NA
CASSGLTGNQPQHF	TGTGCCAGCAGTGGTCTTACGGGCAATCAGCCCCAGCATTTT	few	TRBV2	TRBJ1-5	NA
CASSPSIFSETHGYTF	TGTGCCAGCAGCCCTTCAATTTTCTCCGAGACGCATGGCTACACCTTC	NA	TRBV7-2	TRBJ1-2	NA
CASRPPGYTDTQYF	TGTGCCAGCCGCCCCCCCGGTTACACAGATACGCAGTATTTT	NA	TRBV7-2	TRBJ2-3	NA
CASSLAIGQSGGPQHF	TGTGCCAGCAGCTTAGCAATAGGACAGTCCGGTGGGCCCCAGCATTTT	NA	TRBV7-8	TRBJ1-5	NA
CASSYSAGGVETQYF	TGTGCCAGCAGTTACTCAGCGGGAGGGGTAGAGACCCAGTACTTC	once	TRBV6-4	TRBJ2-5	TRBD2
CASSHSGRGETQYF	TGTGCCAGCAGCCATAGCGGGAGGGGAGAGACCCAGTACTTC	NA	TRBV7-8	TRBJ2-5	TRBD2
CASSHRTSGTDTQYF	TGCGCCAGCAGCCACCGGACTAGCGGCACAGATACGCAGTATTTT	NA	TRBV4-1	TRBJ2-3	TRBD2
CASSFGYEQYF	TGTGCCAGCAGTTTTGGCTACGAGCAGTACTTC	few	TRBV6-6	TRBJ2-7	NA
CASSERATPVKQYF	TGCGCCAGCAGTGAGCGGGCTACCCCTGTGAAGCAGTACTTC	NA	TRBV10-1	TRBJ2-7	NA
CASSAPGRTRSTDTQYF	TGTGCCAGCAGTGCGCCGGGCCGTACTAGAAGCACAGATACGCAGTATTTT	NA	TRBV2	TRBJ2-3	NA
CASSWGDQVEQYF	TGCGCCAGCAGCTGGGGGGACCAGGTCGAGCAGTACTTC	few	TRBV5-1	TRBJ2-7	NA
CASSQNSPLHF	TGTGCCAGCAGCCAGAATTCACCCCTCCACTTT	many	TRBV13	TRBJ1-6	NA
CAISEIAIGTQYF	TGTGCCATCAGTGAGATAGCGATCGGGACCCAGTACTTC	NA	TRBV10-3	TRBJ2-5	NA
CASSFSGGVQYF	TGTGCCAGCAGCTTTTCAGGGGGAGTGCAGTACTTC	NA	TRBV7-6	TRBJ2-7	TRBD1
CASSHSRMTERNTEAFF	TGTGCCAGCAGCCACTCAAGAATGACAGAACGGAACACTGAAGCTTTCTTT	NA	TRBV5-6	TRBJ1-1	NA
CASSASGFEQYF	TGTGCCAGCAGTGCTTCAGGGTTCGAGCAGTACTTC	NA	TRBV6-1	TRBJ2-7	NA
CASAPERRDPSYEQYF	TGTGCCAGCGCCCCCGAAAGGCGGGACCCCTCCTACGAGCAGTACTTC	few	TRBV27	TRBJ2-7	NA
CGTQSYEQYF	TGCGGTACACAGTCCTACGAGCAGTACTTC	NA	TRBV20-1	TRBJ2-7	NA
CASSPDLSNYNEQFF	TGTGCCAGCAGCCCAGACCTAAGCAACTACAATGAGCAGTTCTTC	NA	TRBV11-2	TRBJ2-1	NA
CASSLGEAFF	TGTGCCAGCAGTCTTGGTGAAGCTTTCTTT	NA	TRBV2	TRBJ1-1	NA
CASSEAGRGLGNTIYF	TGTGCCAGCAGTGAAGCCGGGAGGGGGCTTGGAAACACCATATATTTT	NA	TRBV6-1	TRBJ1-3	TRBD1
CASSFAGSYEQYF	TGTGCCAGCAGCTTCGCAGGGTCCTACGAGCAGTACTTC	NA	TRBV5-6	TRBJ2-7	NA
CASSPRGSGGSYEQYF	TGCGCCAGCAGCCCCCGAGGGAGCGGGGGTAGCTACGAGCAGTACTTC	few	TRBV4-1	TRBJ2-7	TRBD2
CASSGDSLNEKLFF	TGTGCCAGTAGTGGAGACAGCCTAAATGAAAAACTGTTTTTT	once	TRBV19	TRBJ1-4	NA
CASSSGQHSGANVLTF	TGTGCCAGCAGTTCCGGACAGCACTCTGGGGCCAACGTCCTGACTTTC	NA	TRBV28	TRBJ2-6	NA
CATASGLASGELFF	TGTGCCACCGCATCGGGACTAGCTTCCGGGGAGCTGTTTTTT	few	TRBV6-6	TRBJ2-2	TRBD2
CASDQGAIGYTF	TGTGCCAGCGATCAGGGGGCGATCGGCTACACCTTC	NA	TRBV2	TRBJ1-2	TRBD1
CASSPRQVLGDTEAFF	TGCGCCAGCAGCCCCCGGCAGGTTTTAGGGGACACTGAAGCTTTCTTT	NA	TRBV4-1	TRBJ1-1	NA
CASSTRGRLNLNTEAFF	TGTGCCAGCAGCACCAGGGGGCGGCTAAACCTGAACACTGAAGCTTTCTTT	NA	TRBV7-8	TRBJ1-1	TRBD1
CASSLIQPSEQFF	TGTGCCAGCAGCTTGATCCAGCCATCCGAGCAGTTCTTC	once	TRBV7-2	TRBJ2-1	NA
CASSFRSGTDLNTGELFF	TGTGCCAGCAGTTTCAGAAGCGGGACTGATTTGAACACCGGGGAGCTGTTTTTT	NA	TRBV28	TRBJ2-2	TRBD2
CSVVFTGNTIYF	TGCAGCGTTGTATTTACTGGAAACACCATATATTTT	NA	TRBV29-1	TRBJ1-3	NA